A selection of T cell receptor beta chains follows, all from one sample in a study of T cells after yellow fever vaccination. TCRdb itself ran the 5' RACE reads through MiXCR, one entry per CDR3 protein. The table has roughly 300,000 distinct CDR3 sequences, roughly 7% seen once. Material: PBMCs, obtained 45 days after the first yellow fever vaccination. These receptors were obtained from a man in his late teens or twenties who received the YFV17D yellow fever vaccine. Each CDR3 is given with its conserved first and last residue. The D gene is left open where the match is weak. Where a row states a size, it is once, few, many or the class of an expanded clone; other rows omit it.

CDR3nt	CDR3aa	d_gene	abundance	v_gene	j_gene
TGTGCCAGCAGCCCGCGAAATGGACAGGGTACCGGGGAGCTGTTTTTT	CASSPRNGQGTGELFF	TRBD1	few	TRBV7-6	TRBJ2-2
TGTGCCAGCAGCAAAGTTCTGGACAGGTCTGAAGCTTTCTTT	CASSKVLDRSEAFF	NA	NA	TRBV21-1	TRBJ1-1
TGTGCCAGCAGTTCCGGACGCGTTTTGTTTTTTCCAAACGCCGGGGCTGAGCAGTACTTC	CASSSGRVLFFPNAGAEQYF	NA	few	TRBV12-3/TRBV12-4	TRBJ2-7
TGTGCCAGCAGCTTCGGGCGGGGGATGGGGGAGACCCAGTACTTC	CASSFGRGMGETQYF	TRBD2	NA	TRBV7-3	TRBJ2-5
TGCGCCAGCAGCTTGGTTGCAGGGGTGACCACCGGGGAGCTGTTTTTT	CASSLVAGVTTGELFF	NA	NA	TRBV5-1	TRBJ2-2
TGTGCCAGCTCCCCCGTGGACAGGGAGTTTGGCTACACCTTC	CASSPVDREFGYTF	TRBD1	NA	TRBV18	TRBJ1-2
TGTGCCATCAGTGAGCCCAGGGTCCGGTATGGCTACACCTTC	CAISEPRVRYGYTF	NA	few	TRBV10-3	TRBJ1-2
TGTGCCAGCAGCTTAAGAGAGACCCAGTACTTC	CASSLRETQYF	NA	many	TRBV12-3/TRBV12-4	TRBJ2-5
TGTGCCAGCAGCTTATCGGGGGCGGATGGCTACACCTTC	CASSLSGADGYTF	NA	few	TRBV7-3	TRBJ1-2
TGTGCCAGCAGCCTGGTGCGGGGGTCTACCCTAGAGACCCAGTACTTC	CASSLVRGSTLETQYF	TRBD2	few	TRBV5-6	TRBJ2-5
TGTGCCAGCAGCTCCCAGACAGGGGCGAACACCGGGGAGCTGTTTTTT	CASSSQTGANTGELFF	TRBD1	NA	TRBV7-2	TRBJ2-2
TGCAGTGCTAGCATGTCCAGGGTATATGGGGCCAACGTCCTGACTTTC	CSASMSRVYGANVLTF	NA	many	TRBV20-1	TRBJ2-6
TGCAGTGCCCTTACAGCCGGGGAGCTGTTTTTT	CSALTAGELFF	NA	NA	TRBV20-1	TRBJ2-2
TGTGCCAGCAGCTTAGGATGGGGGATCCAAGAGACCCAGTACTTC	CASSLGWGIQETQYF	NA	NA	TRBV7-2	TRBJ2-5
TGTGCCACCAGTGACGTCTCGGGGGGGCGTGAGCAGTTCTTC	CATSDVSGGREQFF	TRBD2	many	TRBV24-1	TRBJ2-1
TGTGCCAGCAGCTTAGGGCGGGGCCGCACAGATACGCAGTATTTT	CASSLGRGRTDTQYF	NA	few	TRBV7-2	TRBJ2-3
TGTGCCAGCAGCCCCGGCCAATCAAACACCGGGGAGCTGTTTTTT	CASSPGQSNTGELFF	NA	few	TRBV11-2	TRBJ2-2
TGTGCCAGCAGCCAGGGGAGGGACAAAGGAGGAGAGACCCAGTACTTC	CASSQGRDKGGETQYF	NA	NA	TRBV5-6	TRBJ2-5
TGTGCCAGCAGACCCCCTAGCGGGGGTTCCACAGATACGCAGTATTTT	CASRPPSGGSTDTQYF	TRBD2	few	TRBV12-3/TRBV12-4	TRBJ2-3
TGTGCCAGCAGCGCGAAAACTCGGACAGGGGGGGATGAAAAACTGTTTTTT	CASSAKTRTGGDEKLFF	TRBD1	few	TRBV5-4	TRBJ1-4
TGTGCCTGGAGTGTACAGGGGGTGGTCACTGAAGCTTTCTTT	CAWSVQGVVTEAFF	TRBD1	few	TRBV30	TRBJ1-1
TGCGCCAGCGGACGGGACTATCGAGAGACCCAGTACTTC	CASGRDYRETQYF	TRBD2	NA	TRBV23-1	TRBJ2-5
TGCAGCGTAACGGACAGGGGAGGAACCTACGAGCAGTACTTC	CSVTDRGGTYEQYF	TRBD1	NA	TRBV29-1	TRBJ2-7
TGTGCCAGCAGCTCACAGGGGTGGTACGGCTACACCTTC	CASSSQGWYGYTF	TRBD1	few	TRBV12-3/TRBV12-4	TRBJ1-2
TGTGCCAGCAGTTGGAGGTCGGGTCAAGAGACCCAGTACTTC	CASSWRSGQETQYF	NA	many	TRBV12-3/TRBV12-4	TRBJ2-5
TGTGCCAGCAGCTTTACAGGGCAGAGCACAGATACGCAGTATTTT	CASSFTGQSTDTQYF	NA	NA	TRBV7-6	TRBJ2-3
TGTGCCAGCAGTTACTCTTGGGGCAGCACCGGGGAGCTGTTTTTT	CASSYSWGSTGELFF	NA	many	TRBV6-2/TRBV6-3	TRBJ2-2
TGTGCCAGCAGTCGGACAGGGATCGCTGGAAACACCATATATTTT	CASSRTGIAGNTIYF	TRBD1	few	TRBV12-3/TRBV12-4	TRBJ1-3
TGTGCCAGCAGCTTAGGAGGGACGCAGAATTCACCCCTCCACTTT	CASSLGGTQNSPLHF	NA	many	TRBV11-2	TRBJ1-6
TGCAGTCCTCGCGCCGGGACAGGGGGCACTGAAGCTTTCTTT	CSPRAGTGGTEAFF	TRBD1	many	TRBV20-1	TRBJ1-1
TGCAGCGTTGGGACCCAGGGGAATCAGCCCCAGCATTTT	CSVGTQGNQPQHF	NA	many	TRBV29-1	TRBJ1-5
TGTGCCAGCAGCTTAGGTGCAGAGCACAGCTACACCTTC	CASSLGAEHSYTF	NA	few	TRBV7-9	TRBJ1-2
TGTGCCTGGACGACAGGGGCGGGGAACACTGAAGCTTTCTTT	CAWTTGAGNTEAFF	TRBD1	few	TRBV30	TRBJ1-1
TGTGCCAGCAGTTTAGCGCTCAAGCGGGGGGCAAAGACCCAGTACTTC	CASSLALKRGAKTQYF	TRBD2	NA	TRBV12-3/TRBV12-4	TRBJ2-5
TGTGCCAGCAGTGAAGTAGGCCCAACCAATGAGCAGTTCTTC	CASSEVGPTNEQFF	NA	NA	TRBV2	TRBJ2-1
TGTGCCAGCAGCAAGACCCCTGGAAACACCATATATTTT	CASSKTPGNTIYF	NA	NA	TRBV7-3	TRBJ1-3
TGTGCCACCAGTGAGCCCCCCACCGGGACAGGGGGAGATACGCAGTATTTT	CATSEPPTGTGGDTQYF	TRBD1	few	TRBV24-1	TRBJ2-3
TGTGCCAGCAGTAGAGGGACAGGGGATGGCTACACCTTC	CASSRGTGDGYTF	TRBD1	NA	TRBV6-1	TRBJ1-2
TGCAGCGTTGAAGTGGGGCGGGGGGGCCGAGAGACCCAGTACTTC	CSVEVGRGGRETQYF	TRBD2	NA	TRBV29-1	TRBJ2-5
TGCAGTGCTATCAACGTAGCGGGGGCCACAGATACGCAGTATTTT	CSAINVAGATDTQYF	TRBD2	NA	TRBV20-1	TRBJ2-3
TGTGCCAGCTCTGACAGGGAAGATTCACCCCTCCACTTT	CASSDREDSPLHF	TRBD1	NA	TRBV18	TRBJ1-6
TGTGCCAGCAGTGAAGCGATCGGGGGGGACCTATACAATGAGCAGTTCTTC	CASSEAIGGDLYNEQFF	TRBD2	few	TRBV2	TRBJ2-1
TGTGCCAGCAGTCAGGGCGAGGCCTTAGACCAGCCCCAGCATTTT	CASSQGEALDQPQHF	NA	NA	TRBV7-9	TRBJ1-5
TGTGCCAGCAGTGGTACAGGGAGTGAGCAGTACTTC	CASSGTGSEQYF	NA	NA	TRBV6-1	TRBJ2-7
TGCGCCAGCAGCCAAGAAAGGCGCCGCTACAATGAGCAGTTCTTC	CASSQERRRYNEQFF	NA	few	TRBV4-3	TRBJ2-1
TGCGCCAGCAGCCGCTTGGGGGGACAGATCACAGATACGCAGTATTTT	CASSRLGGQITDTQYF	NA	few	TRBV4-1	TRBJ2-3
TGTGCCAGCGGATCAGGGATAATTGGTGAGCAGTTCTTC	CASGSGIIGEQFF	NA	NA	TRBV11-3	TRBJ2-1
TGTGCCACCAGCGGCCATCCCGAAGGTAGTAGAAGCTCCTACAATGAGCAGTTCTTC	CATSGHPEGSRSSYNEQFF	NA	NA	TRBV24-1	TRBJ2-1
TGCAGCGTCCGGGAGGTTGATAATTCACCCCTCCACTTT	CSVREVDNSPLHF	NA	NA	TRBV29-1	TRBJ1-6
TGTGCCAGCAGTCCCGGCGGGCTAGCGGGGGCGAACACCGGGGAGCTGTTTTTT	CASSPGGLAGANTGELFF	TRBD2	NA	TRBV6-2/TRBV6-3	TRBJ2-2
TGCGCCAGCAGCTTGGCGGTGTCGGGGGCAGGTGCAGATACGCAGTATTTT	CASSLAVSGAGADTQYF	NA	NA	TRBV5-1	TRBJ2-3
TGTGCCAGCAGTGACAGCGGGGACACCGGGGAGCTGTTTTTT	CASSDSGDTGELFF	TRBD2	many	TRBV6-4	TRBJ2-2
TGTGCCAGCAGTCCTCCCCGGGGCTATGGCTACACCTTC	CASSPPRGYGYTF	NA	many	TRBV28	TRBJ1-2
TGTGCCAGCAGCACGAAATGCGGACTGCCAGATACGCAGTATTTT	CASSTKCGLPDTQYF	NA	few	TRBV21-1	TRBJ2-3
TGTGCCAGCAGCTTCCAGTCCAGCGATTACAATGAGCAGTTCTTC	CASSFQSSDYNEQFF	NA	NA	TRBV7-2	TRBJ2-1